The present T cell receptor (beta chain) was sequenced within a study of blood T cell repertoires in COVID-19 (dated by TCRdb to 2020 to 2022). Some background on the complete study: Samples from collaborators originated in the United States, Italy and Spain and spanned both the acute and convalescent phases of COVID-19. The material from the prospective study consisted of cDNA or gDNA derived from T cells, B-cell-depleted T cells, or PBMCs. Deeply sampled blood TCRbeta repertoires from subjects exposed to, actively infected with, or recovered from COVID-19 were included in the dataset. The repertoires were released in a freely available public database meant as a resource for research on the immune response to SARS-CoV-2. Samples were obtained from the ongoing ImmuneRACE study (first 160 participants) and from over 1,000 subjects provided by 6 global collaborators. A de-identified subject ID, COVID-19 status, age in years and sex were almost always included in the sample metadata. Where available, HLA class I and class II types were obtained from metadata supplied by the sample provider rather than from assay-based typing. Study-wide findings and limitations: How much clinical and demographic metadata was included differed by source and by participant, and the metadata was provided uncurated.

TCRbeta CDR3 regions were amplified from genomic DNA by means of the immunoSEQ Assay, a bias-controlled multiplex PCR. The source study handled its data this way. The number of nucleated cells in each sample was estimated from the amplification of reference gene primers within the assay. Sequence reads were collapsed and filtered to measure the absolute abundance of every unique TCRbeta CDR3 rearrangement. For each sample, productive Simpson clonality was calculated as the square root of Simpson's diversity index over productive rearrangements. TCRdb provides this immuneACCESS table in a form limited to in-frame rearrangements. Some clones are lacking; in checked studies, under half of them reflect an unresolved V gene, and why the rest are absent is not known. That table furnishes V, J and clone size, whereas the DNA furnished D and trimming. This sample holds 50,000 to 70,000 clones; roughly 70% were observed only once. In total, the top ten clones hold about half of the sample.

Enrolling through a virtual design, the prospective study's participants ranged in age from roughly 18 to 95 years and lived across 20 to 25 United States geographic areas. To assign participants to cohorts, the prospective study relied on clinical history that participants themselves reported in a screening survey and a study questionnaire. Exposed participants had been in contact with someone with a PCR-confirmed or clinician-diagnosed COVID-19 case within 2 weeks of study entry. In the prospective study, whole blood, serum and a nasopharyngeal or oropharyngeal swab were collected from each participant by mobile phlebotomists. Participants in the prospective study had the option to provide additional blood draws and questionnaires over an approximately 2-month period. Blood samples from the prospective study were shipped frozen or at room temperature prior to DNA extraction. About this clone: Its antigen remains undetermined. Within one base of it there is no much larger clone, and no base qualities were kept.

There are 15 amino acids in the CDR3, from cysteine to phenylalanine inclusive. Solely the CDR3 DNA is kept, with 45 bases framed from the first base. V lost 2 bases and J lost 4 bases, and the count of bases not matched to a germline gene is 6. As encoded in the germline V gene, CDR1 is SGHDN while CDR2 is FVKESK. The sequence links TRBV14 to TRBJ2-3; 7 bases in the junction line up with TRBD2. The sequencing sample was made of PBMCs or T cells enriched from blood (not recorded which). This sequence originates from a woman aged 60-75 years who had been exposed to COVID-19. The DNA sequence is TGTGCCAGCAGCCAAATAATCGGACTAGCAGATACGCAGTATTTT. This codes for CASSQIIGLADTQYF.